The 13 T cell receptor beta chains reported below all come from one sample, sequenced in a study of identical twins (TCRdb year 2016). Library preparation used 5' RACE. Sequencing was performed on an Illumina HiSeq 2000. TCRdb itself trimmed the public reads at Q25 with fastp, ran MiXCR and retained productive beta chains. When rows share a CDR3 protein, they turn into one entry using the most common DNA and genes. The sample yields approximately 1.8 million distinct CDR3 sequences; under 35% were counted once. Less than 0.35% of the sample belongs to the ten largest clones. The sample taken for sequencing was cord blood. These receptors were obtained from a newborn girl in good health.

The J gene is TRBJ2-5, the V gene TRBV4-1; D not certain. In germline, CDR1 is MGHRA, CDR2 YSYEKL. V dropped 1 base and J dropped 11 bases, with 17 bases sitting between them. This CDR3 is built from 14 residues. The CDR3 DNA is TGCGCCAGCAGCCAAGCGGAAGCAGGCAATGAGCAGTACTTC. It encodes CASSQAEAGNEQYF.

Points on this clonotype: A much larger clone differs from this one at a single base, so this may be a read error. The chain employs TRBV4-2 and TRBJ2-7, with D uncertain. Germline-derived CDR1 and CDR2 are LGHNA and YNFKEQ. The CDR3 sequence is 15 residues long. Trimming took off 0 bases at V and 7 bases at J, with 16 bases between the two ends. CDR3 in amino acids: CASSQELTIYNEQYF. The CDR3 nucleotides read TGTGCCAGCAGCCAAGAACTAACGATATACAATGAGCAGTACTTC.

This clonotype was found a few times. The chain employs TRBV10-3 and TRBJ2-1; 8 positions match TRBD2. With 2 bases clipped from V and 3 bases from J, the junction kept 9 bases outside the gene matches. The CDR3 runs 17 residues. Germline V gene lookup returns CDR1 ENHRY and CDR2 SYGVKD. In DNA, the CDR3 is TGTGCCATCAGTGAGATTAGTGGTAGCGGGGTCTACAATGAGCAGTTCTTC. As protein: CAISEISGSGVYNEQFF.

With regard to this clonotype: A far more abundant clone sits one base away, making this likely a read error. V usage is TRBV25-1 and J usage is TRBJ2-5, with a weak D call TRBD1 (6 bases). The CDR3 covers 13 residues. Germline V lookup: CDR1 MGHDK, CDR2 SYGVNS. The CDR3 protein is CASSFSGQETHYF. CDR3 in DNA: TGTGCCAGCAGTTTTTCGGGACAAGAGACCCACTACTTC.

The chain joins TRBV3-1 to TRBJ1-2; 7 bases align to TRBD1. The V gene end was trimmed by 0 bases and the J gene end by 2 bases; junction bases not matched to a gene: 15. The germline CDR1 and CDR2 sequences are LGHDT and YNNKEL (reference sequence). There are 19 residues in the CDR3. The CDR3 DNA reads TGTGCCAGCAGCCAAGAGATCGGGGACAGAGACCCCATCAACTATGGCTACACCTTC. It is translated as CASSQEIGDRDPINYGYTF.

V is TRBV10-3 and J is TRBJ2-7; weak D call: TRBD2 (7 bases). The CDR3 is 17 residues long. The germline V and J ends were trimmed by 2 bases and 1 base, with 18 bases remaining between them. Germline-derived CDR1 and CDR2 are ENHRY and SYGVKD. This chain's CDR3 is CAISEAPRGRDSYEQYF. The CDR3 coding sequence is TGTGCCATCAGTGAGGCCCCTAGGGGGAGGGATTCCTACGAGCAGTACTTC.

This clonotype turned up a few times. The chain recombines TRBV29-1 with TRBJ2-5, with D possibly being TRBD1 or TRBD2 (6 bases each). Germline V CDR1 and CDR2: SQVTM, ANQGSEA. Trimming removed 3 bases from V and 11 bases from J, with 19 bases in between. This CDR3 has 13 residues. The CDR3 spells CSVDPSGGGEQYF. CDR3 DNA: TGCAGCGTTGACCCATCCGGGGGCGGAGAGCAGTACTTC. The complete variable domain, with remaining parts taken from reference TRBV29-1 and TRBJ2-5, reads SAVISQKPSRDICQRGTSLTIQCQVDSQVTMMFWYRQQPGQSLTLIATANQGSEATYESGFVIDKFPISRPNLTFSTLTVSNMSPEDSSIYLCSVDPSGGGEQYFGPGTRLLVL.

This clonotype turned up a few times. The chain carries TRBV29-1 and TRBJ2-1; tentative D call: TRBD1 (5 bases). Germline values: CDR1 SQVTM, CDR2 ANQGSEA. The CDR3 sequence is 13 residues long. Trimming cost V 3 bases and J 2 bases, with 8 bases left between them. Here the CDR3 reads CSVDRVAYNEQFF. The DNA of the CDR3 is TGCAGCGTTGACAGGGTGGCCTACAATGAGCAGTTCTTC.

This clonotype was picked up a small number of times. The CDR3 sequence: CASRLGTVNYGYTF. The CDR3 nucleotides are TGTGCCAGCCGACTCGGGACAGTAAACTATGGCTACACCTTC. J is TRBJ1-2 and V is TRBV6-1; 7 bases map to TRBD1. The CDR3 covers 14 residues. Trimming cost V 8 bases and J 2 bases; bases outside gene matches: 8. CDR1 MNHNS and CDR2 SASEGT come from the germline V gene.

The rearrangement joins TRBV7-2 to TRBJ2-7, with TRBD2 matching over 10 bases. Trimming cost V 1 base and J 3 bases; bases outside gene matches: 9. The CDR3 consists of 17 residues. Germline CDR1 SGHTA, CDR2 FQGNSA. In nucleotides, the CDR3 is TGTGCCAGCAGCTTAGGTATAGTCGGGACTAGCGACTACGAGCAGTACTTC. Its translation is CASSLGIVGTSDYEQYF.

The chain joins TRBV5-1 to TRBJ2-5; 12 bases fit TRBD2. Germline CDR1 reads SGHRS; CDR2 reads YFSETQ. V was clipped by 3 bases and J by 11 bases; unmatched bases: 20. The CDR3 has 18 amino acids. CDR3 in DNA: TGCGCCAGCAGCTCCCTCACCTTACTAGCGGGGGGTAACAATGAGCAGTACTTC. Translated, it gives CASSSLTLLAGGNNEQYF.

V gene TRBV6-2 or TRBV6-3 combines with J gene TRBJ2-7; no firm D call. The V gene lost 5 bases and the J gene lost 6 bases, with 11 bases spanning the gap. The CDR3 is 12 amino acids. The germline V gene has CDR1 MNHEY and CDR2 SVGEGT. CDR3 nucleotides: TGTGCCAGCAGTCCCTACTTCCCCGAGCAGTACTTC. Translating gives CASSPYFPEQYF.

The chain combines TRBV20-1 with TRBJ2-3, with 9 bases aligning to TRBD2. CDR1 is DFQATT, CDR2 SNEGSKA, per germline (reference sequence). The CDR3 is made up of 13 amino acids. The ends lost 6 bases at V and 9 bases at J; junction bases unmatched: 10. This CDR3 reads CSANLAGVGTQYF. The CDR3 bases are TGCAGTGCAAATTTAGCGGGAGTAGGGACGCAGTATTTT.